What follows are 18 T cell receptor beta chains derived from one specimen sequenced in a study of cytomegalovirus exposure and HLA in healthy donors. Using immunoSEQ multiplex PCR, the repertoire was profiled, and TCRdb retains in-frame clones only, with some absent. The data show some 140,000 clones, roughly four fifths seen once. Material: PBMCs. Receptors originate from a woman aged 30 to 39 in good health and CMV-seronegative.

This clone appeared a single time. The rearrangement joins TRBV9 to TRBJ2-1; 12 nucleotides line up with TRBD2. V lost 3 bases, J lost 4 bases, and 5 bases stayed unmatched. CDR3 length equals 16 residues. Germline CDR1 SGDLS, CDR2 YYNGEE. CDR3 sequence (DNA): TGTGCCAGCAGCGGGCTAGCGGGGGGGTGGTACAATGAGCAGTTCTTC. Translation gives CASSGLAGGWYNEQFF.

The gene calls are TRBV18 and TRBJ1-2, with 8 bases aligning to TRBD1. With V trimmed by 2 bases and J by 6 bases, 11 bases remained unmatched. CDR3 length: 16 amino acids. Germline V CDR1 and CDR2: KGHSH, LQKENI. The CDR3 sequence is CASSPDPQGAYDGYTF. CDR3 in DNA: TGTGCCAGCTCACCAGATCCCCAGGGGGCATATGATGGCTACACCTTC. Complete variable domain (other parts from reference TRBV18 and TRBJ1-2): NAGVMQNPRHLVRRRGQEARLRCSPMKGHSHVYWYRQLPEEGLKFMVYLQKENIIDESGMPKERFSAEFPKEGPSILRIQQVVRGDSAAYFCASSPDPQGAYDGYTFGSGTRLTVV.

The chain couples TRBV2 to TRBJ2-5; 7 bases map to TRBD2. This CDR3 is built from 15 residues. Germline trimming cut 3 bases from V and 1 base from J; bases unmatched to any gene: 5. Germline V gives CDR1 SNHLY, CDR2 FYNNEI. CDR3 loop: CASSDLRGGQETQYF. The DNA of the CDR3 is TGTGCCAGCAGTGATCTCCGCGGGGGCCAAGAGACCCAGTACTTC.

The sample holds a few counts of this clone. The rearrangement links TRBV9 to TRBJ2-7; 9 positions agree with TRBD2. V shed 0 bases, J shed 0 bases, and the junction held 1 base outside the gene matches. The length of the CDR3 is 15 residues. Germline V gene lookup returns CDR1 SGDLS and CDR2 YYNGEE. The CDR3 reads CASSVGGGDSYEQYF. CDR3 in DNA: TGTGCCAGCAGCGTAGGCGGGGGGGACTCCTACGAGCAGTACTTC.

CDR3 sequence (DNA): TGTGCCAGCAGCTTTACCGGGACAGGGGATCAGCCCCAGCATTTT. It translates to CASSFTGTGDQPQHF. The chain recombines TRBV6-5 with TRBJ1-5; 10 bases agree with TRBD1. The junction had 7 bases not matched to a gene; V was cut back by 6 bases and J by 5 bases. Germline CDR1 MNHEY, CDR2 SVGAGI. The CDR3 runs 15 residues.

The V and J genes are TRBV5-6 and TRBJ2-5; 9 bases agree with TRBD2. V lost 0 bases to trimming and J lost 5 bases; unmatched junction nucleotides: 8. CDR1 is SGHDT and CDR2 is YYEEEE in the germline V gene. The CDR3 runs to 16 residues. In DNA form, the CDR3 reads TGTGCCAGCAGCTTGGCCTTGCGGGGGGGCCTTGAGACCCAGTACTTC. It yields the protein CASSLALRGGLETQYF.

The chain recombines TRBV11-2 with TRBJ2-7; 8 bases fit TRBD2. Losses at the gene ends were 3 bases for V and 1 base for J; bases not matched to a gene: 5. Germline V lookup: CDR1 SGHAT, CDR2 FQNNGV. This CDR3 contains 15 residues. Here the CDR3 reads CASSLSGGPSYEQYF. The CDR3 bases are TGTGCCAGCAGCTTGAGCGGGGGCCCTTCCTACGAGCAGTACTTC.

This chain connects TRBV27 to TRBJ2-3, with a weak D call TRBD1 (5 bases). This CDR3 is 15 amino acids long. CDR1 MNHEY and CDR2 SMNVEV come from the germline V gene (reference sequence). V dropped 0 bases and J dropped 1 base, with 8 bases sitting between them. The chain's CDR3 is CASSLSGRGTDTQYF. The CDR3 nucleotides are TGTGCCAGCAGTTTATCCGGCAGGGGCACAGATACGCAGTATTTT.

The gene calls are TRBV15 and TRBJ1-1; TRBD1 might be the D (5 bases). With 0 bases removed from V and 7 bases from J, the gap between germline ends came to 12 bases. Germline-derived CDR1 and CDR2 are LNHNV and YYDKDF (reference sequence). CDR3 size: 14 residues. The CDR3 region is CATSRETGIFEAFF. The DNA of the CDR3 is TGTGCCACCAGCAGAGAAACAGGAATCTTTGAAGCTTTCTTT.

The gene calls are TRBV7-9 and TRBJ2-5; 8 bases are shared with TRBD2. Germline values: CDR1 SEHNR, CDR2 FQNEAQ (reference sequence). The CDR3 is 15 amino acids. The V segment lost 5 bases and the J segment 3 bases; nucleotides outside the gene matches: 8. The CDR3 loop reads CASSPVGTREETQYF. CDR3 nucleotide sequence: TGTGCCAGCAGCCCTGTGGGGACTAGAGAAGAGACCCAGTACTTC.

The chain uses TRBV7-8 and TRBJ1-5; D ambiguous. Germline V gene data show CDR1 as SGHVS and CDR2 as FQNEAQ. The V gene lost 2 bases and the J gene lost 7 bases, with 9 bases spanning the gap. The CDR3 is made up of 13 amino acids. CDR3 sequence reads: CASSLSNVQPQHF. The CDR3 nucleotides read TGTGCCAGCAGCTTATCTAACGTCCAGCCCCAGCATTTT.

The rearrangement links TRBV4-1 to TRBJ2-5; 9 bases agree with TRBD2. Trimming took 0 bases from V and 4 from J; bases not matched to a gene: 6. Germline loops: CDR1 MGHRA, CDR2 YSYEKL. This CDR3 region has 16 residues. In DNA form, the CDR3 reads TGCGCCAGCAGCCAAGACGGGCGGGGGGGCCCAGAGACCCAGTACTTC. It translates to CASSQDGRGGPETQYF.

This chain joins TRBV27 and TRBJ2-1; D is perhaps TRBD2 (7 bases). CDR1 is MNHEY, CDR2 SMNVEV, per germline (reference sequence). Trimming pared 4 bases from V and 2 bases from J, leaving 18 bases between. The CDR3 extends over 17 amino acids. The CDR3 DNA sequence: TGTGCCAGCAGTTCGGCAAGAAGCGGGGACACCTACAATGAGCAGTTCTTC. Its protein is CASSSARSGDTYNEQFF.

V is TRBV5-4 and J is TRBJ2-3; a possible D gene is TRBD1 (5 bases). Trimming shortened V by 4 bases and J by 2 bases, and 11 bases separated the two germline ends. The CDR3 runs 14 residues. Germline V gives CDR1 SGHNT, CDR2 YYREEE (reference sequence). The chain's CDR3 is CASSGATDTDTQYF. CDR3 in DNA: TGTGCCAGCAGCGGGGCCACAGACACAGATACGCAGTATTTT.

This chain links TRBV4-3 with TRBJ1-4; 8 bases align to TRBD1. The germline CDR1 and CDR2 sequences are LGHNA and YSLEER. V gave up 4 bases and J gave up 8 bases; unmatched junction bases: 6. The CDR3 is made up of 14 amino acids. The CDR3 loop is CASSRGQGYEKLFF. The CDR3 region has the DNA TGCGCCAGCAGCCGCGGACAGGGTTACGAAAAACTGTTTTTT.

The CDR3 nucleotides read TGTGCCAGCAGCCCACAGGGGGCCAATGGCTACACCTTC. This encodes CASSPQGANGYTF. The J gene is TRBJ1-2, the V gene TRBV21-1; the listed D gene, TRBD1, was not tested against the DNA. TRBV21-1 is described as a pseudogene. CDR3 length: 13 residues.

The rearrangement links TRBV18 to TRBJ2-1; D is ambiguous. This CDR3 region has 13 residues. Germline V gene sequence: CDR1 KGHSH, CDR2 LQKENI. V lost 3 bases to trimming and J lost 6 bases, with 9 bases between them. CDR3 in DNA: TGTGCCAGCTCACCCTCGGGTGGCAATGAGCAGTTCTTC. Protein sequence: CASSPSGGNEQFF.

The chain is built from TRBV7-9 and TRBJ2-7, with 8 nucleotides matching TRBD2. This CDR3 region has 16 residues. V was pared by 5 bases and J by 2 bases, with 11 bases of the junction left unmatched. Germline V gene data show CDR1 as SEHNR and CDR2 as FQNEAQ (reference sequence). DNA of the CDR3: TGTGCCAGCAGCCCAGCCCGACCGGGGGGGACCTACGAGCAGTACTTC. Protein product: CASSPARPGGTYEQYF. The variable domain in full, with the rest retrieved from reference TRBV7-9 and TRBJ2-7, is DTGVSQNPRHKITKRGQNVTFRCDPISEHNRLYWYRQTLGQGPEFLTYFQNEAQLEKSRLLSDRFSAERPKGSFSTLEIQRTEQGDSAMYLCASSPARPGGTYEQYFGPGTRLTVT.